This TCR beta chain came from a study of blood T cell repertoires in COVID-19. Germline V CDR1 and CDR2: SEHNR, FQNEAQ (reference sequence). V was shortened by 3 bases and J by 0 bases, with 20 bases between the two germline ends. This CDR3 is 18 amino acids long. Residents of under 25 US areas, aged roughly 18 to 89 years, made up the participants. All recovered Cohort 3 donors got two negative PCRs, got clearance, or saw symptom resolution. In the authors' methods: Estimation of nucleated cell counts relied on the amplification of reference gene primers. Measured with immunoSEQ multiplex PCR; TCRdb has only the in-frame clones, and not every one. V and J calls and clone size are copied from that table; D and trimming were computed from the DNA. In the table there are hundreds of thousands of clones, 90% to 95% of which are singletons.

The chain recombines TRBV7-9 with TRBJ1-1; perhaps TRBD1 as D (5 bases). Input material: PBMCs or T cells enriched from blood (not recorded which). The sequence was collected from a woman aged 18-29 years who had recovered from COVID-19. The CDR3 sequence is CASSFASTPGSMNTEAFF. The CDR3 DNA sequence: TGTGCCAGCAGCTTTGCCTCTACCCCAGGGTCCATGAACACTGAAGCTTTCTTT.